This paragraph reports one TCR beta chain. Antigen: not known. These data come from a study of graft-versus-host responses after intestinal transplantation. Some clones are missing from TCRdb's copy, which holds only in-frame ones; the method was immunoSEQ multiplex PCR. The sample contains approximately 80,000 clones, about 89% of which appear only once. V was pared by 6 bases and J by 0 bases, with 12 bases between. The CDR3 is 15 amino acids. Germline assignment: CDR1 SGDLS and CDR2 YYNGEE. The sequence derives from a human donor who received an intestinal transplant. The starting material was unstimulated CD4+ T cells sorted from spleen or lymph node cells, obtained before intestinal transplant. The chain couples TRBV9 to TRBJ1-4, with D uncertain. CDR3 sequence (DNA): TGTGCCAGCACCCCGGAGGCGGCAACTAATGAAAAACTGTTTTTT. Translating gives CASTPEAATNEKLFF.